A single sample gave rise to the 23 T cell receptor beta chains below, sequenced in a study of blood T cell repertoires in COVID-19. Produced via immunoSEQ multiplex PCR; TCRdb's table is partial and in-frame only. The repertoire holds 49,000 or so clones, with roughly 80% as singletons. Specimen: peripheral blood. Receptor source: a man aged 55 to 70 with active COVID-19.

V and J are TRBV29-1 and TRBJ1-5; unclear D gene. CDR3 size: 14 residues. The germline gives CDR1 SQVTM, CDR2 ANQGSEA. CDR3 sequence: CSALGGVAGQPQHF. The CDR3 coding sequence is TGCAGTGCCCTAGGCGGGGTTGCCGGTCAGCCCCAGCATTTT.

The chain has TRBV28 and TRBJ1-1; D remains ambiguous. CDR3 length: 10 residues. The V gene's germline CDR1 is MDHEN and CDR2 SYDVKM. This chain's CDR3 is CAAIGTEAFF. As DNA, the CDR3 is TGTGCAGCGATAGGCACTGAAGCTTTCTTT.

This rearrangement joins TRBV2 to TRBJ2-7; TRBD1 aligns across 9 bases. The V gene end was trimmed by 3 bases and the J gene end by 4 bases; junction bases not matched to a gene: 10. CDR3 length: 16 residues. Germline CDR1 and CDR2: SNHLY and FYNNEI. The DNA for the CDR3 is TGTGCCAGCAGTGATGGAAGGACAGGGGACATTTACGAGCAGTACTTC. Amino acid sequence: CASSDGRTGDIYEQYF.

The chain carries TRBV7-3 and TRBJ2-2; tentative D call: TRBD2 (6 bases). CDR1 SGHTA and CDR2 FQGTGA come from the germline V gene. The CDR3 consists of 15 residues. V was trimmed by 5 bases and J by 5 bases, leaving 15 bases between them. The CDR3 is CASSATGLQTGELFF. The CDR3 coding sequence is TGTGCCAGCAGCGCAACGGGACTCCAGACCGGGGAGCTGTTTTTT.

This clone was seen a handful of times. The chain joins TRBV6-2 or TRBV6-3 to TRBJ2-3; no clear D gene. This CDR3 is built from 16 residues. Germline CDR1 and CDR2: MNHEY and SVGEGT. V was clipped by 5 bases and J by 0 bases, with 15 bases between them. The CDR3 sequence is CASSRGDEASTDTQYF. In DNA form, the CDR3 reads TGTGCCAGCAGTCGAGGAGATGAGGCTAGCACAGATACGCAGTATTTT.

The gene calls are TRBV28 and TRBJ2-1; 15 bases agree with TRBD2. This CDR3 is built from 15 residues. Per germline, CDR1 MDHEN and CDR2 SYDVKM. The CDR3 loop is CVAGTSGRKVNEQFF. CDR3 bases: TGTGTTGCAGGGACTAGCGGGAGGAAGGTAAATGAGCAGTTCTTC.

This clone was counted a single time. The gene calls are TRBV3-1 (or the pseudogene TRBV3-2) and TRBJ2-3; no clear D. Trimming shortened V by 1 base and J by 0 bases, and 2 bases separated the two germline ends. The V gene's germline CDR1 is LGHDT and CDR2 YNNKEL (reference sequence). The CDR3 totals 13 residues. The CDR3 spells CASSQASTDTQYF. As DNA, the CDR3 is TGTGCCAGCAGCCAAGCGAGCACAGATACGCAGTATTTT.

The V call is TRBV6-5, the J call TRBJ2-7, with a possible D match to TRBD1 (5 bases). Trimming left V 4 bases short and J 2 bases short, with 9 bases between. The germline V gene encodes CDR1 MNHEY and CDR2 SVGAGI. CDR3 length: 13 amino acids. The CDR3 DNA reads TGTGCCAGCAGTTTAGGGGCAACCTACGAGCAGTACTTC. It translates to CASSLGATYEQYF.

V gene TRBV6-6 combines with J gene TRBJ2-3; unclear D gene. The CDR3 is 13 amino acids. Germline CDR1 MNHNY, CDR2 SVGAGI (reference sequence). Trimming took 8 bases from V and 2 from J, leaving 11 bases between them. CDR3 in amino acids: CASDIPDTDTQYF. CDR3 DNA: TGTGCCAGCGATATCCCAGACACAGATACGCAGTATTTT.

The rearrangement uses TRBV7-9 and TRBJ2-1; 7 bases line up with TRBD1. CDR3 length equals 15 residues. With V trimmed by 4 bases and J by 4 bases, 7 bases remained unmatched. Germline V CDR1 and CDR2: SEHNR, FQNEAQ (reference sequence). In nucleotides, the CDR3 is TGTGCCAGCAGCTCACCGGGACAGACATACAATGAGCAGTTCTTC. Its protein product is CASSSPGQTYNEQFF.

The chain is built from TRBV6-5 and TRBJ1-1; D is possibly TRBD1 (5 bases). CDR3 length: 14 residues. The V end lost 7 bases, the J end lost 0 bases, and 12 bases lay between the germline ends. Looked up from germline, CDR1 is MNHEY and CDR2 is SVGAGI. For the CDR3, the DNA is TGTGCCAGCACCTCACAGGACCTGAACACTGAAGCTTTCTTT. Protein sequence: CASTSQDLNTEAFF.

The chain has TRBV18 and TRBJ2-3, with D perhaps matching TRBD1 (6 bases). The CDR3 is made up of 14 amino acids. Germline V gene lookup returns CDR1 KGHSH and CDR2 LQKENI. Trimming took 3 bases from V and 3 from J, leaving 10 bases between them. CDR3 coding DNA: TGTGCCAGCTCACCGAGCAGGGGTACAGATACGCAGTATTTT. It codes for CASSPSRGTDTQYF.

This clone was found a few times. The chain joins TRBV5-5 to TRBJ2-1; 14 bases map to TRBD2. This CDR3 region has 19 residues. From germline, CDR1 is SGHKS and CDR2 YYEKEE (reference sequence). The trim removed 0 bases at V and 1 base at J, leaving 6 bases unmatched. This CDR3 is CASSLEGLAGEGSYNEQFF. CDR3 in DNA: TGTGCCAGCAGCTTGGAGGGACTAGCGGGAGAGGGGTCCTACAATGAGCAGTTCTTC.

This sequence joins TRBV24-1 and TRBJ2-3; tentative D call: TRBD2 (5 bases). CDR1 is KGHDR, CDR2 SFDVKD, per germline. This CDR3 has 15 amino acids. Trimming took off 3 bases at V and 1 base at J, with 10 bases between the two ends. CDR3 sequence reads: CATSDVVRGTDTQYF. For the CDR3, the DNA is TGTGCCACCAGTGATGTCGTGCGGGGCACAGATACGCAGTATTTT.

The chain recombines TRBV5-4 with TRBJ2-5; TRBD2 is a possible D gene (7 bases). Germline CDR1 SGHNT, CDR2 YYREEE (reference sequence). The CDR3 is 15 residues long. Trimming took off 4 bases at V and 1 base at J, with 14 bases between the two ends. CDR3 amino acids: CASSRQGRGQETQYF. CDR3 in DNA: TGTGCCAGCAGCCGCCAGGGGAGGGGCCAAGAGACCCAGTACTTC.

The chain joins TRBV6-6 to TRBJ2-1, with 8 positions matching TRBD2. V trimming: 6 bases; J trimming: 6 bases; junction bases outside the gene matches: 7. The CDR3 runs 14 residues. Germline V gene data show CDR1 as MNHNY and CDR2 as SVGAGI (reference sequence). The CDR3 bases are TGTGCCAGCAGCCCGGGACTAGTCATCAATGAGCAGTTCTTC. It codes for CASSPGLVINEQFF.

V and J are TRBV19 and TRBJ2-7; tentative D call: TRBD1 (6 bases). The V end lost 5 bases, the J end lost 0 bases, and 11 bases lay between the germline ends. This CDR3 contains 14 residues. Germline values: CDR1 LNHDA, CDR2 SQIVND (reference sequence). In DNA form, the CDR3 reads TGTGCCAGTAGTGGGACATCTACCTCCTACGAGCAGTACTTC. This translates into CASSGTSTSYEQYF.

This clone was seen just once. This sequence joins TRBV24-1 and TRBJ1-1, with D unclear. The CDR3 totals 16 residues. From germline, CDR1 is KGHDR and CDR2 SFDVKD. V gave up 4 bases and J gave up 1 base, with 15 bases separating them. CDR3 nucleotide sequence: TGTGCCACCAGTGACCCGAGGAGAGGGTCGAACACTGAAGCTTTCTTT. Translation: CATSDPRRGSNTEAFF.

The rearrangement joins TRBV6-5 to TRBJ1-1, with a possible D match to TRBD1 (6 bases). CDR1 is MNHEY and CDR2 is SVGAGI in the germline V gene. This CDR3 is 14 amino acids long. V was clipped by 1 base and J by 7 bases, with 13 bases between them. DNA of the CDR3: TGTGCCAGCAGTTACTGGGCAGGGGCCAGTGAAGCTTTCTTT. Residues: CASSYWAGASEAFF.

The chain links TRBV12-3 or TRBV12-4 to TRBJ1-4, with D hard to call. V lost 5 bases, J lost 6 bases, and 10 bases lay in between. CDR3 size: 13 residues. The CDR3 is CASSRNSDEKLFF. The CDR3 DNA reads as TGTGCCAGCAGTCGAAATTCGGATGAAAAACTGTTTTTT.

The rearrangement joins TRBV4-1 to TRBJ2-3, with 9 nucleotides matching TRBD1. V lost 4 bases to trimming and J lost 7 bases; unmatched junction nucleotides: 6. This CDR3 is built from 14 residues. Germline V gene lookup returns CDR1 MGHRA and CDR2 YSYEKL. The CDR3 protein is CASSPGDRAHTQYF. Here the CDR3 DNA reads TGCGCCAGCAGCCCGGGGGACAGGGCCCATACGCAGTATTTT.

The chain employs TRBV7-8 and TRBJ2-5; D is possibly TRBD2 (5 bases). This CDR3 spans 14 amino acids. The ends were cut back, 8 bases at V and 5 bases at J, with 18 bases in the middle. The V gene's germline CDR1 is SGHVS and CDR2 FQNEAQ. This chain's CDR3 is CASSRRTSRETQYF. CDR3 sequence (DNA): TGTGCCAGCTCGAGGAGGACCTCCCGGGAGACCCAGTACTTC.

The chain combines TRBV28 with TRBJ1-3; D might be TRBD1 (5 bases). The CDR3 runs 15 residues. The germline CDR1 and CDR2 sequences are MDHEN and SYDVKM. Trimming stripped 6 bases from V and 6 bases from J, with 18 bases between. CDR3 coding DNA: TGTGCCAGCAGAGTACGTGGGGGGAGTGAAAACACCATATATTTT. Its translation is CASRVRGGSENTIYF.